These 20 T cell receptor beta chains came from one sample sequenced in a study of OX40 agonist ivuxolimab in advanced cancers. Assay: immunoSEQ multiplex PCR; the TCRdb copy retains only in-frame clones and omits some. The sample lists about 37,000 clones; about 72% were seen once. The starting material was CD4+ or CD8+ T cells sorted from blood, obtained in a trial of the OX40 agonist ivuxolimab. These receptors originate from an adult with an advanced solid tumor such as melanoma, head and neck, liver or kidney cancer.

V and J are TRBV29-1 and TRBJ2-5; tentatively, D is TRBD2 (6 bases). The CDR3 runs 12 residues. Per germline, CDR1 SQVTM and CDR2 ANQGSEA. V was shortened by 6 bases and J by 9 bases, with 17 bases between the two germline ends. The CDR3, as DNA: TGCAGCGTCCGGACGGTGGGGGACTCCCAGTACTTC. It specifies CSVRTVGDSQYF.

V usage is TRBV7-6 and J usage is TRBJ2-5, with D unclear. CDR3 length: 13 amino acids. Germline assignment: CDR1 SGHVS and CDR2 FNYEAQ. V lost 3 bases, J lost 0 bases, and 5 bases lay in between. The CDR3 spells CASSFRYQETQYF. DNA of the CDR3: TGTGCCAGCAGCTTCAGATACCAAGAGACCCAGTACTTC.

This rearrangement joins TRBV6-1 to TRBJ1-1, with D possibly matching TRBD1 (6 bases). Germline-derived CDR1 and CDR2 are MNHNS and SASEGT. Trimming pared 2 bases from V and 1 base from J, leaving 11 bases between. The CDR3 loop spans 15 amino acids. The CDR3 spells CASSENRAANTEAFF. The DNA for the CDR3 is TGTGCCAGCAGTGAAAACAGGGCGGCGAACACTGAAGCTTTCTTT.

This chain uses TRBV2 with TRBJ2-4, with 8 nucleotides matching TRBD2. Germline CDR1 and CDR2: SNHLY and FYNNEI. V dropped 3 bases and J dropped 0; count of bases not matched to a gene: 1. The CDR3 has 15 amino acids. The CDR3, as DNA: TGTGCCAGCAGTGAGAGCGGGAGAGCCAAAAACATTCAGTACTTC. Translation gives CASSESGRAKNIQYF.

V usage is TRBV7-3 and J usage is TRBJ2-2; possible D gene TRBD1, 7 bases. Trimming removed 1 base from V and 4 bases from J, with 19 bases in between. Germline assignment: CDR1 SGHTA and CDR2 FQGTGA. This CDR3 is built from 18 residues. The DNA for the CDR3 is TGTGCCAGCAGCTTAAGGGCGGTACAGGGGACTTTCACCGGGGAGCTGTTTTTT. Translated, it gives CASSLRAVQGTFTGELFF.

The V call is TRBV7-9, the J call TRBJ1-1; D might be TRBD1 (6 bases). V lost 2 bases, J lost 1 base, and 14 bases lay in between. Germline CDR1 and CDR2: SEHNR and FQNEAQ (reference sequence). The CDR3 extends over 16 amino acids. The chain's CDR3 is CASSLTGAGQNTEAFF. DNA for the CDR3: TGTGCCAGCAGCTTAACGGGGGCCGGTCAGAACACTGAAGCTTTCTTT.

V gene TRBV14 combines with J gene TRBJ1-4; D gene uncertain. V lost 3 bases to trimming and J lost 7 bases, with 9 bases between them. Germline V lookup: CDR1 SGHDN, CDR2 FVKESK. This CDR3 has 13 residues. CDR3 sequence (DNA): TGTGCCAGCAGCCAGAGGAACTTTGAAAAACTGTTTTTT. It codes for CASSQRNFEKLFF.

The CDR3: CASSLRPGIEQYF. The CDR3 DNA follows: TGTGCCAGCAGCTTAAGGCCCGGGATCGAGCAGTACTTC. This chain links TRBV7-3 with TRBJ2-7, with a possible D match to TRBD2 (5 bases). The CDR3 is 13 residues long. The germline V and J ends were trimmed by 1 base and 6 bases, with 10 bases remaining between them. Germline values: CDR1 SGHTA, CDR2 FQGTGA.

This clone was detected once. The genes are TRBV28 and TRBJ2-1; D is perhaps TRBD2 (6 bases). CDR1 is MDHEN, CDR2 SYDVKM, per germline. CDR3 size: 16 residues. Trimming removed 3 bases at V and 2 bases at J, with 14 bases between. This CDR3 is CASSLGREPPYNEQFF. CDR3 bases: TGTGCCAGCAGTTTGGGTCGGGAGCCCCCCTACAATGAGCAGTTCTTC.

A few counts support this clone. V usage is TRBV5-1 and J usage is TRBJ2-7; D gene ambiguous. Trimming removed 3 bases at V and 0 bases at J, with 10 bases between. This CDR3 region has 14 residues. Germline assignment: CDR1 SGHRS and CDR2 YFSETQ. The CDR3 nucleotides are TGCGCCAGCAGCTCCCCCGGGCGCTCCTACGAGCAGTACTTC. It codes for CASSSPGRSYEQYF.

This clone was found once. In nucleotides, the CDR3 is TGTGCCAGCAGTAGACAGGGGGCGGCCTACGAGCAGTACTTC. This sequence encodes CASSRQGAAYEQYF. V is TRBV25-1 and J is TRBJ2-7; the match to TRBD1 covers 10 bases. CDR1 MGHDK and CDR2 SYGVNS come from the germline V gene. J was trimmed by 2 bases and V by 5 bases; bases with no gene match: 3. This CDR3 comprises 14 residues.

This clone has just a few counts. This chain joins TRBV7-2 and TRBJ2-5; 8 nucleotides match TRBD2. CDR1 is SGHTA and CDR2 is FQGNSA in the germline V gene. The CDR3 covers 16 residues. The V segment lost 0 bases and the J segment 5 bases; nucleotides outside the gene matches: 8. CDR3 bases: TGTGCCAGCAGCTTAGCGTTCGGAGCGGGAGTGGAGACCCAGTACTTC. Amino acids: CASSLAFGAGVETQYF.

The chain recombines TRBV11-2 with TRBJ2-2; TRBD1 matches at 8 bases. The germline CDR1 and CDR2 sequences are SGHAT and FQNNGV. The trim removed 10 bases at V and 5 bases at J, leaving 9 bases unmatched. This CDR3 region has 14 residues. The CDR3 protein is CATSTGELTGELFF. CDR3 DNA: TGTGCCACTTCGACAGGGGAGTTGACCGGGGAGCTGTTTTTT.

This clone appeared a few times. The J gene is TRBJ2-7, the V gene TRBV2; the D gene could be TRBD1 or TRBD2 (6 bases each). Germline CDR1 is SNHLY and CDR2 is FYNNEI. Trimming took 5 bases from V and 3 from J, leaving 14 bases between them. The CDR3 runs 14 residues. Here the CDR3 reads CASSRRDNYYEQYF. CDR3 sequence (DNA): TGTGCCAGCAGTCGGCGGGACAATTACTACGAGCAGTACTTC. Full variable domain (remainder filled in from reference TRBV2 and TRBJ2-7): EPEVTQTPSHQVTQMGQEVILRCVPISNHLYFYWYRQILGQKVEFLVSFYNNEISEKSEIFDDQFSVERPDGSNFTLKIRSTKLEDSAMYFCASSRRDNYYEQYFGPGTRLTVT.

J is TRBJ2-3 and V is TRBV10-3, with TRBD1 identical over 7 bases. The CDR3 contains 15 residues. J was trimmed by 4 bases and V by 6 bases; bases with no gene match: 10. Germline V gene lookup returns CDR1 ENHRY and CDR2 SYGVKD. CDR3 region: CAIRPRGQSSDTQYF. CDR3 coding DNA: TGTGCCATCAGGCCGAGGGGACAGAGTTCAGATACGCAGTATTTT.

The rearrangement links TRBV28 to TRBJ2-7; D perhaps matches TRBD1 (6 bases). Trimming shortened V by 3 bases and J by 9 bases, and 9 bases separated the two germline ends. The germline V gene encodes CDR1 MDHEN and CDR2 SYDVKM. There are 11 residues in the CDR3. CDR3 sequence (DNA): TGTGCCAGCAGTTTTCCCAGGGGGCAGTACTTC. It is translated as CASSFPRGQYF.

This clone was observed a handful of times. This chain connects TRBV19 to TRBJ1-5; TRBD1 might be the D (6 bases). The V and J ends lost 2 bases and 0 bases respectively, with 20 bases between them. The CDR3 runs to 19 residues. The germline V gene encodes CDR1 LNHDA and CDR2 SQIVND (reference sequence). Written as DNA, the CDR3 is TGTGCCAGTAGTATACCCCCGGGGGCCGGGCCTTATAGCAATCAGCCCCAGCATTTT. Its protein is CASSIPPGAGPYSNQPQHF.

V and J are TRBV7-9 and TRBJ2-7; D remains ambiguous. Per germline, CDR1 SEHNR and CDR2 FQNEAQ (reference sequence). Trimming left V 1 base short and J 3 bases short, with 4 bases between. This CDR3 has 12 residues. The CDR3 nucleotides read TGTGCCAGCAGCTTAGTAAACTACGAGCAGTACTTC. As protein: CASSLVNYEQYF. Based on the CDR3 plus reference TRBV7-9 and TRBJ2-7, the full variable domain is DTGVSQNPRHKITKRGQNVTFRCDPISEHNRLYWYRQTLGQGPEFLTYFQNEAQLEKSRLLSDRFSAERPKGSFSTLEIQRTEQGDSAMYLCASSLVNYEQYFGPGTRLTVT.

The CDR3 region is CAWSGTVYGYTF. CDR3 DNA sequence: TGTGCCTGGAGTGGGACAGTCTATGGCTACACCTTC. This chain joins TRBV30 and TRBJ1-2; D is possibly TRBD1 (6 bases). V was trimmed by 1 base and J by 4 bases, leaving 7 bases between them. The germline V gene encodes CDR1 GTSNPN and CDR2 SVGIG (reference sequence). The CDR3 extends over 12 amino acids.

The chain employs TRBV11-2 and TRBJ2-7, with TRBD2 matching 8 bases. The junction had 8 bases not matched to a gene; V was cut back by 5 bases and J by 2 bases. CDR3 size: 15 residues. The V gene's germline CDR1 is SGHAT and CDR2 FQNNGV. As DNA, the CDR3 is TGTGCCAGCAGCCCTAGCGGGCAAACGACCTACGAGCAGTACTTC. Amino acids: CASSPSGQTTYEQYF. Filled out from reference TRBV11-2 and TRBJ2-7, the complete variable domain reads EAGVAQSPRYKIIEKRQSVAFWCNPISGHATLYWYQQILGQGPKLLIQFQNNGVVDDSQLPKDRFSAERLKGVDSTLKIQPAKLEDSAVYLCASSPSGQTTYEQYFGPGTRLTVT.